This T cell receptor (beta chain) was observed in a study of blood T cell repertoires in COVID-19. Study summary: Italy, Spain and the United States were the sources of the convalescent and acute COVID-19 samples.

CDR3 length: 15 residues. Looked up from germline, CDR1 is MNHNS and CDR2 is SASEGT. V dropped 2 bases and J dropped 1 base, with 9 bases sitting between them. As handled by the study authors: Reference gene primer amplification yielded estimated nucleated cell counts. The method was immunoSEQ multiplex PCR; TCRdb's version includes in-frame clones alone and lacks a portion of them. That table supplies the V and J calls and clone size; D and trimming were determined from the DNA. The sample includes a few hundred thousand clones, almost 90% of them seen just once. In Seattle, patients joined the study during active infection and were tracked longitudinally.

Material for sequencing was peripheral blood. This clonotype originated in a woman in her 30s with COVID-19, enrolled during active disease. V is TRBV6-1 and J is TRBJ1-5; TRBD1 might be the D (6 bases). The CDR3 region is CASSERGASNQPQHF. The CDR3 DNA sequence: TGTGCCAGCAGTGAACGGGGGGCGAGCAATCAGCCCCAGCATTTT.